The 8 T cell receptor beta chains presented below share a single source sample, sequenced in a study of blood T cell repertoires in COVID-19 (dated by TCRdb to the early 2020s). Library preparation used the immunoSEQ multiplex PCR assay. Held by TCRdb, this immuneACCESS table contains in-frame sequences only and omits some clones. Under half of the omission traces to an unresolved V gene where checked; the cause of the rest is unknown. The sample table shows roughly 27,000 clones, and around 91% are seen once. Together, the top ten hold about 1.5% of the sample. The sequencing input was peripheral blood. The receptor source for this set is a woman in her sixties or seventies with active COVID-19.

The J gene is TRBJ2-1, the V gene TRBV27; TRBD2 matches at 13 bases. This CDR3 spans 15 amino acids. The germline CDR1 and CDR2 sequences are MNHEY and SMNVEV (reference sequence). The V and J ends lost 6 bases and 8 bases, in that order; junction bases with no gene match: 7. The CDR3 here is CASSYGLAGVHEQFF. CDR3 nucleotide sequence: TGTGCCAGCAGCTACGGACTAGCGGGAGTTCATGAGCAGTTCTTC.

The chain recombines TRBV5-1 with TRBJ2-7, with D maybe TRBD1 (6 bases). The ends were cut back, 4 bases at V and 7 bases at J, with 18 bases in the middle. Germline V gene sequence: CDR1 SGHRS, CDR2 YFSETQ. The CDR3 runs to 14 residues. DNA of the CDR3: TGCGCCAGCAGCGCACGACAGGCCCAGGGGGAGCAGTACTTC. Translation: CASSARQAQGEQYF.

This chain links TRBV4-1 with TRBJ1-4; 8 bases align to TRBD1. Germline V CDR1 and CDR2: MGHRA, YSYEKL. The CDR3 runs to 16 residues. Losses at the gene ends were 0 bases for V and 8 bases for J; bases not matched to a gene: 8. DNA for the CDR3: TGCGCCAGCAGCCAAGACCCCAGGGGGCGGGACGAAAAACTGTTTTTT. The encoded protein is CASSQDPRGRDEKLFF.

The rearrangement links TRBV28 to TRBJ1-4; maybe TRBD1 (5 bases). Trimming removed 4 bases at V and 7 bases at J, with 13 bases between. Germline CDR1 and CDR2: MDHEN and SYDVKM. The CDR3 runs to 14 residues. The DNA of the CDR3 is TGTGCCAGCAGTTGGGGGGGGTCGAGTGAAAAACTGTTTTTT. This translates into CASSWGGSSEKLFF. The full variable domain, its missing parts supplied by reference TRBV28 and TRBJ1-4, is DVKVTQSSRYLVKRTGEKVFLECVQDMDHENMFWYRQDPGLGLRLIYFSYDVKMKEKGDIPEGYSVSREKKERFSLILESASTNQTSMYLCASSWGGSSEKLFFGSGTQLSVL.

The CDR3 DNA reads TGTGCCAGCAGTTTATCGGAGGGGAAGTTCTTC. This codes for CASSLSEGKFF. The chain recombines TRBV27 with TRBJ2-1, with D possibly being TRBD2 (6 bases). Germline V gene data show CDR1 as MNHEY and CDR2 as SMNVEV (reference sequence). Trimming left V 0 bases short and J 14 bases short, with 8 bases between. The CDR3 loop spans 11 amino acids.

The rearrangement joins TRBV28 to TRBJ1-2, with TRBD1 matching over 8 bases. V lost 6 bases and J lost 7; bases outside the gene matches: 16. The CDR3 spans 16 residues. CDR1 and CDR2 (germline): MDHEN, SYDVKM. The CDR3 is CASSHDRGSPNRGYTF. The CDR3, as DNA: TGTGCCAGCAGCCATGACAGGGGCAGCCCCAACCGTGGCTACACCTTC.

The chain joins TRBV6-2 or TRBV6-3 to TRBJ2-1, with 7 bases fitting TRBD2. The germline CDR1 and CDR2 sequences are MNHEY and SVGEGT. V gave up 4 bases and J gave up 9 bases; unmatched junction bases: 15. The CDR3 sequence is 16 residues long. CDR3 in amino acids: CASSSRPGRELSEQFF. The DNA of the CDR3 is TGTGCCAGCAGTTCTAGGCCTGGGCGGGAGTTGAGTGAGCAGTTCTTC.

This clone has only one observation. The J gene is TRBJ2-5, the V gene TRBV3-1 (or the pseudogene TRBV3-2); TRBD2 matches 8 bases. CDR3 length equals 16 residues. Losses at the gene ends were 4 bases for V and 4 bases for J; bases not matched to a gene: 11. Germline V gene lookup returns CDR1 LGHDT and CDR2 YNNKEL (reference sequence). The CDR3 DNA reads as TGTGCCAGCAGCCCCTTCCGGGGGGGGAGAGGAGAGACCCAGTACTTC. Its protein is CASSPFRGGRGETQYF.